This T cell receptor beta chain emerged from a study of shared clonotypes between healthy human individuals. Generated by immunoSEQ multiplex PCR, the TCRdb table keeps only in-frame clones and is missing some. The sample lists 1,400,000 or so clones, 97% to 99% occurring once. The CDR3 covers 16 residues. V lost 0 bases and J lost 3, with 12 bases in between. Per germline, CDR1 SGHTA and CDR2 FQGNSA. The sample consisted of naive CD4+ T cells sorted from blood. Subset of the sample: CD45RA+ positively selected. The receptor's source is a man in his thirties or forties in good health. V and J are TRBV7-2 and TRBJ1-3, with D possibly matching TRBD1 (6 bases). CDR3 amino acids: CASSLAGGLFGNTIYF. CDR3 nucleotide sequence: TGTGCCAGCAGCTTAGCAGGGGGGCTGTTTGGAAACACCATATATTTT. Filled out from reference TRBV7-2 and TRBJ1-3, the complete variable domain reads GAGVSQSPSNKVTEKGKDVELRCDPISGHTALYWYRQSLGQGLEFLIYFQGNSAPDKSGLPSDRFSAERTGGSVSTLTIQRTQQEDSAVYLCASSLAGGLFGNTIYFGEGSWLTVV.